This T cell receptor beta chain was sequenced during a study of blood T cell repertoires in COVID-19. Study overall: Whether acute or convalescent, the COVID-19 samples came from the United States, Italy and Spain. From T cells, B-cell-depleted T cells, or PBMCs came the material, which was cDNA or gDNA.

In the original analysis: Using reference gene primer amplification, nucleated cell counts were estimated. Produced via immunoSEQ multiplex PCR; TCRdb's table is partial and in-frame only. From that table come the V and J calls and clone size; the DNA was used to work out D and trimming. The sample records some 45,000 clones, 83% being singletons. The TCR was taken from an elderly man in a cohort sampled during active COVID-19. The sequencing sample was made of peripheral blood.

CDR3: CAWSTGTQYF. The CDR3, as DNA: TGTGCCTGGAGTACGGGTACGCAGTATTTT. The chain uses TRBV30 and TRBJ2-3; D gene unclear. Germline V gene data show CDR1 as GTSNPN and CDR2 as SVGIG (reference sequence). The CDR3 has 10 amino acids. The ends were cut back, 2 bases at V and 8 bases at J, with 5 bases in the middle.